The 17 T cell receptor beta chains listed next were all sequenced from one sample in a study of cytomegalovirus exposure and HLA in healthy donors. With 60 Vbeta and 13 Jbeta primers, the PCR was carried out. Assay: immunoSEQ multiplex PCR; the TCRdb copy retains only in-frame clones and omits some. The profile shows approximately 130,000 clones, around 75% of them singletons. The sample comprised PBMCs. The receptors come from a man aged 25 to 40 in good health and CMV-seronegative.

The V call is TRBV6-6, the J call TRBJ1-6; weak D call: TRBD1 (6 bases). CDR1 is MNHNY and CDR2 is SVGAGI in the germline V gene (reference sequence). The CDR3 loop spans 13 amino acids. V lost 11 bases, J lost 10 bases, and 18 bases lay in between. CDR3 sequence: CAADRQAESPLHF. CDR3 bases: TGTGCCGCCGACAGGCAGGCGGAATCACCCCTCCACTTT.

Concerning this clone itself: Other DNA variants within this sample encode the same CDR3. The gene calls are TRBV6-5 and TRBJ1-4; 12 bases map to TRBD1. The CDR3 runs 16 residues. CDR1 and CDR2 from the germline V gene are MNHEY and SVGAGI. V dropped 0 bases and J dropped 8; count of bases not matched to a gene: 4. The CDR3 loop reads CASSYSRDRGREKLFF. CDR3 nucleotide sequence: TGTGCCAGCAGTTACTCCCGGGACAGGGGGCGGGAAAAACTGTTTTTT.

This clone has a handful of counts. The CDR3 is CASSRDRSMNTEAFF. CDR3 coding DNA: TGTGCCAGCTCGCGTGACAGGAGCATGAACACTGAAGCTTTCTTT. The chain links TRBV18 to TRBJ1-1, with a possible D match to TRBD1 (6 bases). The CDR3 is made up of 15 amino acids. CDR1 and CDR2 (germline): KGHSH, LQKENI. V was trimmed by 6 bases and J by 0 bases, leaving 14 bases between them.

The rearrangement links TRBV5-6 to TRBJ1-3; D call uncertain. The V end lost 2 bases, the J end lost 0 bases, and 9 bases lay between the germline ends. CDR1 and CDR2 from the germline V gene are SGHDT and YYEEEE. The CDR3 runs to 15 residues. For the CDR3, the DNA is TGTGCCAGCAGCTTCGGAGCCAACTCTGGAAACACCATATATTTT. This translates into CASSFGANSGNTIYF.

The CDR3 sequence is CASSYDTRYGYTF. The CDR3 nucleotides read TGTGCCAGCAGTTACGACACTCGCTATGGCTACACCTTC. V and J are TRBV6-5 and TRBJ1-2; D gene unclear. CDR1 and CDR2 (germline): MNHEY, SVGAGI. V was cut by 2 bases and J by 4 bases, with 8 bases left in between. There are 13 residues in the CDR3.

The V and J genes are TRBV18 and TRBJ1-2, with D unresolved. V was trimmed by 3 bases and J by 1 base, leaving 12 bases between them. The CDR3 contains 15 residues. Germline values: CDR1 KGHSH, CDR2 LQKENI. CDR3 sequence reads: CASSPGVTINYGYTF. The CDR3 DNA reads TGTGCCAGCTCACCCGGAGTGACGATTAACTATGGCTACACCTTC.

The chain carries TRBV7-3 and TRBJ2-1; 8 positions agree with TRBD1. The CDR3 extends over 15 amino acids. The J segment lost 7 bases and the V segment lost 5 bases, leaving 10 bases of the junction unmatched. The germline gives CDR1 SGHTA, CDR2 FQGTGA. In DNA form, the CDR3 reads TGTGCCAGCAGCCAAGTTTCCACAGGGGGGAATGAGCAGTTCTTC. This encodes CASSQVSTGGNEQFF.

The chain links TRBV10-1 to TRBJ1-1; no reliable D call. V lost 0 bases to trimming and J lost 0 bases, with 20 bases between them. Germline assignment: CDR1 WNHNN and CDR2 SYGVQD (reference sequence). The CDR3 has 19 amino acids. CDR3 sequence reads: CASSESTFPRRFMNTEAFF. CDR3 coding DNA: TGCGCCAGCAGTGAGTCGACTTTTCCTCGCCGTTTTATGAACACTGAAGCTTTCTTT.

This sequence joins TRBV28 and TRBJ1-5; the match to TRBD1 covers 7 bases. With V trimmed by 6 bases and J by 7 bases, 15 bases remained unmatched. The CDR3 runs 16 residues. Germline loops: CDR1 MDHEN, CDR2 SYDVKM. The CDR3 region has the DNA TGTGCCAGCAGGTCGGGGCGAGCACAGGGGTGGCAGCCCCAGCATTTT. This sequence encodes CASRSGRAQGWQPQHF.

V is TRBV7-6 and J is TRBJ2-3; D might be TRBD2 (7 bases). V lost 5 bases, J lost 13 bases, and 31 bases lay in between. The CDR3 contains 17 residues. Germline V gene lookup returns CDR1 SGHVS and CDR2 FNYEAQ. CDR3 loop: CASSLLGEGGSGDKKYF. For the CDR3, the DNA is TGTGCCAGCAGCCTCCTCGGGGAGGGGGGTTCAGGAGACAAGAAGTATTTT.

The table lists this clone with a count of one. The rearrangement links TRBV7-2 to TRBJ1-4; TRBD1 matches 11 bases. Germline V CDR1 and CDR2: SGHTA, FQGNSA. The CDR3 loop spans 16 amino acids. Unmatched junction bases numbered 9, after V lost 5 bases and J lost 7 bases. The CDR3 loop is CASSPLRDRGFEKLFF. In nucleotides, the CDR3 is TGTGCCAGCAGCCCGCTTCGGGACAGGGGGTTTGAAAAACTGTTTTTT. Supplemented by reference TRBV7-2 and TRBJ1-4, the full variable domain reads GAGVSQSPSNKVTEKGKDVELRCDPISGHTALYWYRQSLGQGLEFLIYFQGNSAPDKSGLPSDRFSAERTGGSVSTLTIQRTQQEDSAVYLCASSPLRDRGFEKLFFGSGTQLSVL.

The chain links TRBV5-6 to TRBJ2-7, with 8 positions matching TRBD1. V shed 4 bases and J 0 bases; nucleotides not matched to a gene: 12. The CDR3 extends over 17 amino acids. In germline, CDR1 is SGHDT, CDR2 YYEEEE. CDR3 region: CASSQFGQGLSSYEQYF. The CDR3 DNA reads TGTGCCAGCAGCCAGTTCGGACAGGGTCTGTCCTCCTACGAGCAGTACTTC.

The CDR3 DNA reads TGTGCCAGCAGCTTAGTCCAGGCCTTCTCCTACGAGCAGTACTTC. It yields the protein CASSLVQAFSYEQYF. This sequence joins TRBV5-5 and TRBJ2-7; D call uncertain. The CDR3 contains 15 residues. The germline gives CDR1 SGHKS, CDR2 YYEKEE (reference sequence). V was cut by 2 bases and J by 0 bases, with 12 bases left in between.

The chain is built from TRBV6-6 and TRBJ2-3; TRBD2 might be the D (7 bases). CDR1 and CDR2 from the germline V gene are MNHNY and SVGAGI (reference sequence). Trimming took off 1 base at V and 2 bases at J, with 13 bases between the two ends. The CDR3 loop spans 16 amino acids. Here the CDR3 reads CASSYFRGGNTDTQYF. The CDR3 nucleotides read TGTGCCAGCAGTTACTTTAGGGGGGGGAACACAGATACGCAGTATTTT.

This chain uses TRBV5-6 with TRBJ1-1, with D perhaps matching TRBD1 (5 bases). Germline V gene data show CDR1 as SGHDT and CDR2 as YYEEEE. This CDR3 has 15 residues. V dropped 0 bases and J dropped 1 base, with 10 bases sitting between them. In DNA, the CDR3 is TGTGCCAGCAGCTTGGTCGGGGGACGGAACACTGAAGCTTTCTTT. Translating gives CASSLVGGRNTEAFF.

This chain joins TRBV28 and TRBJ2-5; 8 nucleotides line up with TRBD1. V trimming: 5 bases; J trimming: 6 bases; junction bases outside the gene matches: 11. This CDR3 has 15 residues. CDR1 and CDR2 (germline): MDHEN, SYDVKM. The CDR3 protein is CASSLRQGNLQTQYF. CDR3 DNA: TGTGCCAGCAGTCTCCGACAGGGGAATTTACAGACCCAGTACTTC.

CDR3 nucleotides: TGTGCCAGCAGCGAACGACTATCCTCCTACAATGAGCAGTTCTTC. The encoded protein is CASSERLSSYNEQFF. The chain couples TRBV6-5 to TRBJ2-1, with a tentative D call TRBD2 (5 bases). This CDR3 region has 15 residues. V dropped 6 bases and J dropped 0 bases, with 12 bases sitting between them. The germline CDR1 and CDR2 sequences are MNHEY and SVGAGI.